Sequencing of this T cell receptor beta chain was carried out in a study of blood T cells in healthy people across ages. Findings of the study overall: With donor CMV status unknown, expanded clonotype changes were possibly confounded. Considered underestimates were the diversity estimates obtained from one million T cells.

Notes on this clonotype: Its antigen is currently unknown. The junction does not match germline at one end; this may be a read error.

CDR3 length: 16 amino acids. Germline lookup yields CDR1 SGHTA and CDR2 FQGTGA. Primed by a sample-barcoded 5' primer and a J-beta primer mix, a second PCR proceeded for roughly 7 to 11 cycles. Tags on each cDNA molecule came from a template-switch adaptor with 12 random nucleotides. MiXCR, run by TCRdb on the 5' RACE reads, gives a single entry per CDR3 protein. Of over 1,500,000 distinct CDR3 sequences listed, roughly two fifths are singletons. Sequencing was carried out using blood. The receptor's source is a human donor in good health. The chain couples TRBV7-3 to TRBJ1-2, with TRBD1 matching 7 bases. The CDR3 loop is CASSLTAGQSNYGYTF. CDR3 sequence (DNA): TGTGCCAGCAGCCTAACAGCGGGACAGTCTAACTATGGCTACACCTTC.